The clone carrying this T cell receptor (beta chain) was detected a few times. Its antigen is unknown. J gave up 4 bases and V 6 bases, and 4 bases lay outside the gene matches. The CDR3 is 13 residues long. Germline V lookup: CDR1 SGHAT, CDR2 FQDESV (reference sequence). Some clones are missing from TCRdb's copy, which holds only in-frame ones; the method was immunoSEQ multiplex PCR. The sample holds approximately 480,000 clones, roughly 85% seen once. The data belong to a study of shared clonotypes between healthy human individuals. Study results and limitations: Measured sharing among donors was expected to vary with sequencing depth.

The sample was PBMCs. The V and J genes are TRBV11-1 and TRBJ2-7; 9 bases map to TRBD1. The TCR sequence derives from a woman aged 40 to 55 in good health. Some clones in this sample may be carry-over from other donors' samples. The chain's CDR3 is CASSPGTGYEQYF. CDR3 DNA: TGTGCCAGCAGTCCCGGGACAGGGTACGAGCAGTACTTC.